These T cell receptor beta chains were read from a single sample in a study of T cells in Graves' hyperthyroidism and ophthalmopathy. TCRdb reprocessed the multiplex PCR reads via MiXCR and lists one record per CDR3 protein. The sample contains almost 500,000 distinct CDR3 sequences, approximately 23% of which appear only once. The sequenced sample was blood. These receptors came from a woman aged 70-85 years with Graves' ophthalmopathy. Both conserved end residues are part of each CDR3. Each record gives: V gene, J gene, D gene, clone size, CDR3 protein, CDR3 DNA. D genes are given only for firm matches. The size entry is marked missing in some rows and otherwise reads once, few, many or a size class.

V: TRBV5-1; J: TRBJ2-5; D: -; size: once; CDR3: CASTSGKETQYF; DNA: TGCGCCAGCACCTCAGGGAAAGAGACCCAGTACTTC
V: TRBV4-1; J: TRBJ2-3; D: -; size: -; CDR3: CASSQILSDTQYF; DNA: TGCGCCAGCAGCCAAATATTGAGCGATACGCAGTATTTT
V: TRBV6-1; J: TRBJ1-2; D: -; size: few; CDR3: CASSLRPGRANYGYTF; DNA: TGTGCCAGCAGTTTACGGCCGGGACGAGCTAACTATGGCTACACCTTC
V: TRBV15; J: TRBJ2-1; D: TRBD2; size: -; CDR3: CATSRGVTSGVYNEQFF; DNA: TGTGCCACCAGCAGAGGAGTAACTAGCGGGGTCTACAATGAGCAGTTCTTC
V: TRBV2; J: TRBJ2-3; D: TRBD2; size: many; CDR3: CASRRGKSTDTQYF; DNA: TGTGCCAGCCGGCGGGGGAAAAGCACAGATACGCAGTATTTT
V: TRBV20-1; J: TRBJ2-3; D: -; size: -; CDR3: CSAGDRRGTDTQYF; DNA: TGCAGTGCTGGGGATCGACGGGGCACAGATACGCAGTATTTT
V: TRBV7-2; J: TRBJ2-3; D: TRBD2; size: -; CDR3: CASSLAGTSGEHTQYF; DNA: TGTGCCAGCAGCTTAGCCGGGACTAGCGGAGAACATACGCAGTATTTT
V: TRBV12-3/TRBV12-4; J: TRBJ1-4; D: TRBD1; size: many; CDR3: CASSMDRGLRTNEKLFF; DNA: TGTGCCAGCAGTATGGACAGGGGGCTAAGGACTAATGAAAAACTGTTTTTT
V: TRBV6-1; J: TRBJ1-6; D: -; size: -; CDR3: CASSERKGISSPLHF; DNA: TGTGCCAGCAGTGAAAGGAAGGGGATTAGTTCACCCCTCCACTTT
V: TRBV2; J: TRBJ1-5; D: TRBD1; size: -; CDR3: CASSLRQGAGSQHF; DNA: TGTGCCAGCAGTTTGCGGCAGGGGGCTGGGTCCCAGCATTTT
V: TRBV19; J: TRBJ2-7; D: -; size: -; CDR3: CASSIGGGFGYEQYF; DNA: TGTGCCAGTAGTATCGGAGGGGGATTTGGGTACGAGCAGTACTTC
V: TRBV7-3; J: TRBJ2-2; D: TRBD2; size: few; CDR3: CASSLAGGDPGELFF; DNA: TGTGCCAGCAGCTTGGCGGGAGGGGACCCCGGGGAGCTGTTTTTT
V: TRBV7-6; J: TRBJ2-7; D: -; size: -; CDR3: CASSQSQSYEQYF; DNA: TGTGCCAGCAGCCAATCACAGTCCTACGAGCAGTACTTC
V: TRBV27; J: TRBJ1-6; D: -; size: -; CDR3: CASSSSERLNSPLHF; DNA: TGTGCCAGCAGTTCCTCGGAGCGTCTGAATTCACCCCTCCACTTT
V: TRBV7-2; J: TRBJ1-6; D: -; size: -; CDR3: CASSPTPTSDSPLHF; DNA: TGTGCCAGCAGCCCCACCCCGACAAGCGATTCACCCCTCCACTTT
V: TRBV7-2; J: TRBJ1-1; D: -; size: many; CDR3: CASSLNRGGTEAFF; DNA: TGTGCCAGCAGCTTAAATAGGGGCGGCACTGAAGCTTTCTTT
V: TRBV28; J: TRBJ2-7; D: TRBD2; size: many; CDR3: CASSLGSGRALQYF; DNA: TGTGCCAGCAGTTTAGGAAGCGGGAGGGCCCTGCAGTACTTC
V: TRBV5-5; J: TRBJ2-5; D: -; size: -; CDR3: CASSLVGDLGKTQYF; DNA: TGTGCCAGCAGTTTAGTTGGGGACTTGGGTAAGACCCAGTACTTC
V: TRBV15; J: TRBJ2-5; D: TRBD2; size: few; CDR3: CATSRTGGGETQYF; DNA: TGTGCCACCTCCAGGACGGGAGGCGGAGAGACCCAGTACTTC
V: TRBV6-1; J: TRBJ2-3; D: -; size: -; CDR3: CASSEVGDTQYF; DNA: TGTGCCAGCAGTGAAGTTGGTGATACGCAGTATTTT
V: TRBV4-1; J: TRBJ2-7; D: TRBD2; size: once; CDR3: CASSHAGTSVYEQYF; DNA: TGCGCCAGCAGCCATGCGGGGACTAGCGTCTACGAGCAGTACTTC
V: TRBV7-2; J: TRBJ2-6; D: -; size: -; CDR3: CASSLAPGAGANVLTF; DNA: TGTGCCAGCAGCTTAGCTCCCGGGGCTGGGGCCAACGTCCTGACTTTC
V: TRBV2; J: TRBJ1-5; D: -; size: few; CDR3: CASGREGVDNQPQHF; DNA: TGTGCCAGCGGGAGGGAAGGAGTAGACAATCAGCCCCAGCATTTT
V: TRBV5-1; J: TRBJ1-2; D: TRBD1; size: few; CDR3: CASSLAAGGDGYTF; DNA: TGCGCCAGCAGCTTGGCCGCAGGGGGCGATGGCTACACCTTC
V: TRBV28; J: TRBJ1-6; D: -; size: -; CDR3: CASSFRGRQVIVSPLHF; DNA: TGTGCCAGCAGTTTCCGCGGTAGACAGGTCATAGTTTCACCCCTCCACTTT
V: TRBV20-1; J: TRBJ1-5; D: TRBD1; size: few; CDR3: CSAREGQYNQPQHF; DNA: TGCAGTGCTAGAGAGGGACAGTATAATCAGCCCCAGCATTTT
V: TRBV3-1; J: TRBJ2-1; D: -; size: -; CDR3: CASSQEGHYNEQFF; DNA: TGTGCCAGCAGCCAAGAAGGGCACTACAATGAGCAGTTCTTC
V: TRBV20-1; J: TRBJ2-7; D: -; size: -; CDR3: CSARDLQVYSYEQYF; DNA: TGCAGTGCTAGAGATCTACAGGTCTACTCCTACGAGCAGTACTTC
V: TRBV28; J: TRBJ1-4; D: -; size: few; CDR3: CASSQPGLGSYEKLFF; DNA: TGTGCCAGCAGCCAACCAGGGTTGGGGAGTTATGAAAAACTGTTTTTT
V: TRBV28; J: TRBJ1-1; D: -; size: many; CDR3: CASIPGQLHTEAFF; DNA: TGTGCCAGCATACCGGGGCAGTTACACACTGAAGCTTTCTTT
V: TRBV20-1; J: TRBJ2-7; D: TRBD2; size: few; CDR3: CSAPPGLAGTYEQYF; DNA: TGCAGTGCCCCCCCCGGACTAGCGGGAACATACGAGCAGTACTTC
V: TRBV11-2; J: TRBJ1-2; D: -; size: many; CDR3: CASSLSRGFGDYGYTF; DNA: TGTGCCAGCAGCTTATCAAGGGGGTTTGGAGACTATGGCTACACCTTC
V: TRBV10-3; J: TRBJ2-3; D: -; size: few; CDR3: CAISGSPGEDTQYF; DNA: TGTGCCATCAGTGGGAGCCCGGGGGAAGATACGCAGTATTTT
V: TRBV7-2; J: TRBJ2-7; D: -; size: -; CDR3: CASSQDSREQYF; DNA: TGTGCCAGCAGCCAGGACAGCCGCGAGCAGTACTTC
V: TRBV9; J: TRBJ2-1; D: TRBD2; size: -; CDR3: CASRGREAENEQFF; DNA: TGTGCCAGCAGAGGGCGGGAGGCGGAAAATGAGCAGTTCTTC
V: TRBV6-5; J: TRBJ1-1; D: TRBD1; size: -; CDR3: CASSYSGTGVPFF; DNA: TGTGCCAGCAGTTACTCCGGGACAGGGGTCCCCTTCTTT
V: TRBV9; J: TRBJ2-7; D: -; size: few; CDR3: CASSVLGRADEQYF; DNA: TGTGCCAGCAGCGTACTCGGCAGGGCGGACGAGCAGTACTTC
V: TRBV12-3/TRBV12-4; J: TRBJ2-1; D: -; size: few; CDR3: CASTQGRGNNEQFF; DNA: TGTGCCAGCACCCAGGGGCGAGGGAACAATGAGCAGTTCTTC
V: TRBV29-1; J: TRBJ1-2; D: -; size: -; CDR3: CSVAVSLDGYTF; DNA: TGCAGCGTCGCGGTCAGCTTGGATGGCTACACCTTC
V: TRBV6-2/TRBV6-3; J: TRBJ2-5; D: -; size: -; CDR3: CASSLTTIGVINF; DNA: TGTGCCAGCAGCCTAACCACCATCGGGGTTATAAACTTC